The present T cell receptor (beta chain) was sequenced within a study of T cells in Graves' hyperthyroidism and ophthalmopathy. Overall study findings and caveats: Separation of ophthalmopathy from stable hyperthyroidism was achieved by a 13 V-J model. Model-based prediction identified ophthalmopathy a median around 6.5 months prior to its onset.

Subjects aged 18 to 65 presented with newly diagnosed hyperthyroidism of less than 2 months' duration. The PBMCs studied were ones that came from roughly 9.4 ml fresh peripheral blood. The TCR beta CDR3 regions underwent amplification using RNA transcripts as the source. With the HTBI primer set, the TCR CDR3 went through a first round of RT-PCR. Each CDR3 protein gets one entry after TCRdb re-called the multiplex PCR reads with MiXCR. The data show fewer than 400,000 distinct CDR3 sequences, 25% seen once. There are many counts of this clonotype. As yet, its antigen is unknown. V was pared by 3 bases and J by 6 bases, with 9 bases between. Germline CDR1 and CDR2: LGHDT and YNNKEL (reference sequence). The CDR3 loop spans 12 amino acids.

The origin of this receptor is a man aged 45-65 years with Graves' hyperthyroidism. This chain uses TRBV3-1 with TRBJ2-7; D remains unclear. Specimen: blood. CDR3 nucleotides: TGTGCCAGCAGCCAGCTTTTCGGCGAGCAGTACTTC. Translation: CASSQLFGEQYF.